This entry lists 16 T cell receptor beta chains sequenced from one sample in a study of control samples from healthy donors and cancer patients. The protocol was immunoSEQ multiplex PCR, while the TCRdb copy is restricted to in-frame clones and leaves out a portion. Of roughly 29,000 clones in the sample, about 90% were seen once. Sample: formalin-fixed, paraffin-embedded tissue. The receptors originated from a female donor with melanoma.

This clone was found a few times. The V and J genes are TRBV5-1 and TRBJ2-5, with D perhaps TRBD2 (6 bases). Per the germline V gene, CDR1 is SGHRS and CDR2 is YFSETQ. The length of the CDR3 is 13 residues. V was pared by 4 bases and J by 5 bases, with 12 bases between. The CDR3 sequence: CASSGSGEETQYF. The CDR3 DNA reads as TGCGCCAGCAGCGGGTCGGGAGAGGAGACCCAGTACTTC.

This rearrangement joins TRBV19 to TRBJ2-7; D might be TRBD2 (6 bases). CDR3 length equals 14 residues. Trimming removed 4 bases at V and 3 bases at J, with 13 bases between. The V gene's germline CDR1 is LNHDA and CDR2 SQIVND (reference sequence). CDR3: CASSTRGTVYEQYF. The DNA of the CDR3 is TGTGCCAGTAGTACCCGGGGGACGGTCTACGAGCAGTACTTC.

This clone came up once. V is TRBV9 and J is TRBJ2-5; 7 bases align to TRBD2. The trim removed 0 bases at V and 5 bases at J, leaving 19 bases unmatched. The CDR3 has 19 amino acids. Germline CDR1 and CDR2: SGDLS and YYNGEE. The CDR3 protein is CASSVEDIRAGAVLETQYF. CDR3 DNA: TGTGCCAGCAGCGTAGAGGACATCAGGGCGGGAGCCGTGTTGGAGACCCAGTACTTC.

This clone was counted once. The chain has TRBV5-1 and TRBJ2-2; D unclear. The V gene's germline CDR1 is SGHRS and CDR2 YFSETQ. The CDR3 has 15 residues. The V end was cut by 6 bases, the J end by 3 bases, with 15 bases between. CDR3 in amino acids: CASTRVLGDTGELFF. The CDR3 region has the DNA TGCGCCAGCACCCGAGTTCTAGGCGACACCGGGGAGCTGTTTTTT.

The chain is built from TRBV18 and TRBJ2-1, with D tentatively TRBD1 (5 bases). Trimming stripped 4 bases from V and 7 bases from J, with 11 bases between. From germline, CDR1 is KGHSH and CDR2 LQKENI. This CDR3 comprises 13 residues. CDR3: CASSRAGHNEQFF. CDR3 nucleotide sequence: TGTGCCAGCTCACGAGCAGGGCATAATGAGCAGTTCTTC.

The chain employs TRBV4-3 and TRBJ1-1, with a possible D match to TRBD1 (5 bases). The length of the CDR3 is 16 residues. The germline V and J ends were trimmed by 0 bases and 3 bases, with 14 bases remaining between them. Germline V gene sequence: CDR1 LGHNA, CDR2 YSLEER. DNA for the CDR3: TGCGCCAGCAGCCAAGATGGGGGGGATTGGTACACTGAAGCTTTCTTT. Translated: CASSQDGGDWYTEAFF.

The rearrangement links TRBV6-2 or TRBV6-3 to TRBJ2-1; D ambiguous. This CDR3 has 14 residues. Trimming removed 2 bases from V and 6 bases from J, with 11 bases in between. The germline V gene has CDR1 MNHEY and CDR2 SVGEGT. For the CDR3, the DNA is TGTGCCAGCAGTTACGCCAGGCAGGTCAATGAGCAGTTCTTC. This gives the protein CASSYARQVNEQFF.

The chain employs TRBV3-1 (or the pseudogene TRBV3-2) and TRBJ1-2, with D tentatively TRBD1 (6 bases). The germline CDR1 and CDR2 sequences are LGHDT and YNNKEL (reference sequence). Trimming left V 3 bases short and J 4 bases short, with 15 bases between. This CDR3 is 15 amino acids long. Here the CDR3 DNA reads TGTGCCAGCAGCCACGACAGGTTGGGGAGCTATGGCTACACCTTC. Translated: CASSHDRLGSYGYTF.

This chain connects TRBV27 to TRBJ1-1; 7 positions agree with TRBD1. The germline gives CDR1 MNHEY, CDR2 SMNVEV (reference sequence). This CDR3 region has 14 residues. The J segment lost 2 bases and the V segment lost 2 bases, leaving 2 bases of the junction unmatched. The CDR3 sequence is CASSLGTANTEAFF. DNA of the CDR3: TGTGCCAGCAGTTTAGGGACAGCAAACACTGAAGCTTTCTTT.

The rearrangement uses TRBV20-1 and TRBJ2-3; D ambiguous. Trimming took 3 bases from V and 3 from J, leaving 16 bases between them. CDR1 is DFQATT and CDR2 is SNEGSKA in the germline V gene (reference sequence). The CDR3 consists of 15 residues. CDR3 amino acids: CSASIRHGGTDTQYF. In DNA form, the CDR3 reads TGCAGTGCTAGTATCCGCCACGGTGGGACAGATACGCAGTATTTT.

The chain links TRBV25-1 to TRBJ1-2; the D is unclear. Germline lookup yields CDR1 MGHDK and CDR2 SYGVNS. CDR3 length: 15 amino acids. The V end lost 4 bases, the J end lost 4 bases, and 16 bases lay between the germline ends. In DNA form, the CDR3 reads TGTGCCAGCAGTGGATCAGGTCTCGGCGGCTATGGCTACACCTTC. This gives the protein CASSGSGLGGYGYTF.

This clone came up a few times. The V call is TRBV7-8, the J call TRBJ2-3, with 12 positions matching TRBD2. Germline CDR1 reads SGHVS; CDR2 reads FQNEAQ. The CDR3 is made up of 18 amino acids. V gave up 4 bases and J gave up 7 bases; unmatched junction bases: 15. CDR3 DNA: TGTGCCAGCAGCTCGCATGAGACTAGCGGGAGACAAGACTATACGCAGTATTTT. It specifies CASSSHETSGRQDYTQYF.

The CDR3 DNA reads TGTGCCAGCTCCTGGACAGGGCCAATCTACGAGCAGTACTTC. Translation gives CASSWTGPIYEQYF. This rearrangement joins TRBV25-1 to TRBJ2-7; 8 bases line up with TRBD1. Germline V gene lookup returns CDR1 MGHDK and CDR2 SYGVNS. V lost 8 bases and J lost 3; bases outside the gene matches: 9. This CDR3 is 14 amino acids long.

The gene calls are TRBV5-5 and TRBJ2-2; D is perhaps TRBD1 (5 bases). Germline values: CDR1 SGHKS, CDR2 YYEKEE (reference sequence). Trimming removed 0 bases from V and 2 bases from J, with 23 bases in between. This CDR3 comprises 20 residues. The CDR3 region has the DNA TGTGCCAGCAGCTTGGGGTTTCCCGTTGTCGGTCAGGGTAACACCGGGGAGCTGTTTTTT. It is translated as CASSLGFPVVGQGNTGELFF.

This chain links TRBV5-6 with TRBJ2-1; unclear D gene. Deletions cut 0 bases from V and 9 bases from J, with 19 bases between. Germline CDR1 and CDR2: SGHDT and YYEEEE. This CDR3 has 16 residues. CDR3 nucleotide sequence: TGTGCCAGCAGCTTGGTCAAAGACTTCCTATTGGGTGAGCAGTTCTTC. Encoded protein: CASSLVKDFLLGEQFF.

The V gene is TRBV12-3 or TRBV12-4, the J gene TRBJ1-1; maybe TRBD1 (5 bases). This CDR3 is built from 13 residues. V was shortened by 6 bases and J by 10 bases, with 18 bases between the two germline ends. CDR3 coding DNA: TGTGCCAGCAGCCCCGGGGGAGGAGTGGGAGCTTTCTTT. The encoded protein is CASSPGGGVGAFF.